This T cell receptor beta chain was recorded in a study of blood T cell repertoires in COVID-19. About the research overall: In each case, the material was cDNA or gDNA derived from T cells, B-cell-depleted T cells, or PBMCs.

This clone has a handful of counts. Original analysis: Quantification of nucleated cells was approximated via reference gene primer amplification. Here immunoSEQ multiplex PCR was the method, and the copy in TCRdb shows in-frame clones only, minus some. D and trimming were read from the DNA, whereas the V and J calls and clone size are those reported in that table. The sample lists some 230,000 clones, 84% occurring once. J was trimmed by 4 bases and V by 1 base; bases with no gene match: 6. There are 15 residues in the CDR3. Germline V lookup: CDR1 MGHRA, CDR2 YSYEKL. The chain has TRBV4-1 and TRBJ2-7; 8 bases fit TRBD1. The sequencing input was peripheral blood. The TCR sequence derives from a woman in her sixties who had recovered from COVID-19. As DNA, the CDR3 is TGCGCCAGCAGCCAAGCGGGGCAGGGGGCGTACGAGCAGTACTTC. Translated: CASSQAGQGAYEQYF.